This T cell receptor beta chain was found in a study of patients and donors after allogeneic stem cell transplantation (dated by TCRdb to the early 2020s). The CDR3 numbers 13 residues from cysteine through phenylalanine. CDR3 DNA is the only sequence kept; it has 39 bases, read in frame from the first base. The germline V gene gives CDR1 as SGHRS and CDR2 as YFSETQ. The V end gives up 4 bases and the J end 4 bases, leaving 3 bases in the junction not matched to a gene. With respect to this clonotype: Its target antigen remains unknown. Nothing much larger sits one base from this clone, and base qualities are not available.

The protocol used for the library was RT-PCR. Sequenced using a NextSeq 550. TCRdb redid the processing of the public reads, applying fastp at Q25 and MiXCR, and retained in-frame beta chains. Identical CDR3 proteins give one entry, which carries the most common genes and DNA. The sample includes 25,000 to 40,000 distinct CDR3 sequences, with about two fifths observed a single time. Approximately 82% of the sample rests with the top ten. The sequencing input was blood, either unsorted or a sorted T cell fraction (not recorded which). The sequence was obtained from a human donor who was either an allogeneic HSCT recipient or a stem cell or donor lymphocyte infusion donor (not recorded which). It is not recorded whose cells these are; they may come from a transplant donor. The rearrangement joined TRBV5-1 to TRBJ2-5; the junction holds 8 bases that match TRBD1. The CDR3 protein: CASSSGTGETQYF. The DNA sequence is as follows: TGCGCCAGCAGCAGTGGGACAGGAGAGACCCAGTACTTC.